The 13 T cell receptor beta chains in this list originate from one sample, sequenced in a study of early T cells in non-severe SARS-CoV-2 infection. TCRdb independently ran MiXCR on the 5' RACE reads; one entry per CDR3 protein. Altogether about 80,000 distinct CDR3 sequences are present, around 10% being singletons, with the ten largest covering roughly a sixth. The sample consisted of whole blood, taken at baseline. All receptors derive from an adult who was a healthcare worker with PCR-confirmed SARS-CoV-2 infection or an uninfected control (not recorded which). The donor label of this sample is uncertain.

This chain joins TRBV9 and TRBJ2-5; 10 bases are shared with TRBD2. Germline V CDR1 and CDR2: SGDLS, YYNGEE. The CDR3 loop spans 18 amino acids. With 0 bases clipped from V and 0 bases from J, the junction kept 8 bases outside the gene matches. The CDR3 sequence is CASSVGSPAGGYQETQYF. CDR3 bases: TGTGCCAGCAGCGTAGGAAGTCCAGCGGGAGGGTACCAAGAGACCCAGTACTTC.

This clonotype was counted between two and nine times. The chain recombines TRBV14 with TRBJ2-3; D may be TRBD1 or TRBD2 (5 bases each). The CDR3 has 13 residues. Trimming cost V 9 bases and J 4 bases, with 14 bases left between them. Germline values: CDR1 SGHDN, CDR2 FVKESK. CDR3 amino acids: CASGTQGADTQYF. Here the CDR3 DNA reads TGTGCCAGTGGGACCCAAGGCGCAGATACGCAGTATTTT.

Only a few counts were recorded for this clonotype. The V and J genes are TRBV7-8 and TRBJ1-5, with D unclear. The CDR3 sequence is 16 residues long. V lost 2 bases, J lost 4 bases, and 15 bases lay in between. Germline loops: CDR1 SGHVS, CDR2 FQNEAQ. This CDR3 is CASSLSPRQANQPQHF. In nucleotides, the CDR3 is TGTGCCAGCAGCTTATCCCCCCGGCAGGCGAATCAGCCCCAGCATTTT.

At least ten counts were recorded for this clonotype. The junction departs from germline at one end; a sequencing error may be responsible. V and J are TRBV12-3 or TRBV12-4 and TRBJ2-1; 10 bases are a match to TRBD2. This CDR3 comprises 14 residues. The CDR3 nucleotides read TGTGCCAGCAGTCTAGCGGGAGCTAACAATGAGCAGTTCTTC. It codes for CASSLAGANNEQFF.

This clonotype was seen a handful of times. The chain links TRBV9 to TRBJ2-1; D possibly corresponds to TRBD1 (6 bases). V lost 0 bases and J lost 9, with 25 bases in between. The germline V gene has CDR1 SGDLS and CDR2 YYNGEE. The CDR3 has 18 residues. The CDR3 reads CASSVGWGPFAKPSEQFF. As DNA, the CDR3 is TGTGCCAGCAGCGTAGGATGGGGGCCTTTTGCAAAACCGAGTGAGCAGTTCTTC.

V and J are TRBV12-3 or TRBV12-4 and TRBJ1-1; possible D gene TRBD1, 5 bases. This CDR3 contains 13 residues. Trimming shortened V by 6 bases and J by 8 bases, and 16 bases separated the two germline ends. The CDR3, as DNA: TGTGCCAGCAGACCTCAGGGCACGGGAGAAGCTTTCTTT. Amino acid sequence: CASRPQGTGEAFF.

The rearrangement links TRBV3-1 to TRBJ1-2, with D possibly TRBD1 on 6 matching bases. The CDR3 loop spans 15 amino acids. Per germline, CDR1 LGHDT and CDR2 YNNKEL (reference sequence). V lost 4 bases, J lost 6 bases, and 18 bases lay in between. The CDR3 loop is CASSPGGPYSDGYTF. The CDR3 DNA reads TGTGCCAGCAGCCCCGGGGGGCCCTATAGTGATGGCTACACCTTC.

This clonotype has more than one count but fewer than ten. The chain combines TRBV7-2 with TRBJ2-5, with D possibly called TRBD1 or TRBD2 (7 bases each). The CDR3 length is 13 residues. V was cut by 4 bases and J by 9 bases, with 15 bases left in between. Germline V gene data show CDR1 as SGHTA and CDR2 as FQGNSA. The CDR3 DNA sequence: TGTGCCAGCAGCTATGAGACAGGGAGGGCCCAGTACTTC. It yields the protein CASSYETGRAQYF.

This chain uses TRBV25-1 with TRBJ2-1, with D hard to call. Germline assignment: CDR1 MGHDK and CDR2 SYGVNS. The CDR3 contains 11 residues. Trimming pared 4 bases from V and 8 bases from J, leaving 6 bases between. The DNA for the CDR3 is TGTGCCAGCAGTGCCGTGGATGAGCAGTTCTTC. It specifies CASSAVDEQFF.

This clonotype has only a few counts. The chain has TRBV27 and TRBJ1-3; maybe TRBD1 (6 bases). Trimming pared 2 bases from V and 4 bases from J, leaving 12 bases between. The CDR3 consists of 15 residues. Germline CDR1 and CDR2: MNHEY and SMNVEV (reference sequence). CDR3 coding DNA: TGTGCCAGCAGTTTAACCAGGGGCGACGGAAACACCATATATTTT. Translating gives CASSLTRGDGNTIYF.

V gene TRBV5-1 combines with J gene TRBJ2-7; TRBD1 matches at 7 bases. Germline trimming cut 0 bases from V and 2 bases from J; bases unmatched to any gene: 5. Germline V gene data show CDR1 as SGHRS and CDR2 as YFSETQ. The CDR3 is made up of 15 amino acids. The CDR3 DNA reads TGCGCCAGCAGCTTGGAAGGGACAGCGACCTACGAGCAGTACTTC. Its protein is CASSLEGTATYEQYF.

The chain employs TRBV7-2 and TRBJ2-3, with D perhaps TRBD2 (5 bases). V was cut by 8 bases and J by 2 bases, with 17 bases left in between. The CDR3 is made up of 15 amino acids. Germline CDR1 SGHTA, CDR2 FQGNSA. The CDR3: CASFLRGISTDTQYF. Written as DNA, the CDR3 is TGTGCCAGCTTCCTACGAGGGATATCCACAGATACGCAGTATTTT.

This rearrangement joins TRBV19 to TRBJ1-2; no definite D call. Per the germline V gene, CDR1 is LNHDA and CDR2 is SQIVND (reference sequence). The CDR3 is 14 amino acids. V dropped 3 bases and J dropped 8 bases, with 16 bases sitting between them. This CDR3 reads CASSMDFLYGGYTF. CDR3 coding DNA: TGTGCCAGTAGTATGGACTTTCTTTATGGGGGCTACACCTTC.